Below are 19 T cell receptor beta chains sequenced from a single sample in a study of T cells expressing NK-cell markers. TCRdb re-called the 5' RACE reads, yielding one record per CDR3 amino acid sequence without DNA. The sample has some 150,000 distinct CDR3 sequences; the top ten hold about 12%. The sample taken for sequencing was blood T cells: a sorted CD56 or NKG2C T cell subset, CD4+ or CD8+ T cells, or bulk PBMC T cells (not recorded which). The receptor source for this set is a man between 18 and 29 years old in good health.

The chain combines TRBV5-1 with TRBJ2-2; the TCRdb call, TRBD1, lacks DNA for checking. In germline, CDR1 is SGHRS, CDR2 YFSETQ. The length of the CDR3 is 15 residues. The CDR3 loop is CASSLQQGVSGELFF.

CDR3 sequence: CASGLASGMSSYNEQFF. The chain links TRBV12-5 to TRBJ2-1; TCRdb designates TRBD2, a call that cannot be tested without DNA. CDR3 length: 17 amino acids. CDR1 LGHNT and CDR2 FRNRAP come from the germline V gene. Complete variable domain (other parts from reference TRBV12-5 and TRBJ2-1): DARVTQTPRHKVTEMGQEVTMRCQPILGHNTVFWYRQTMMQGLELLAYFRNRAPLDDSGMPKDRFSAEMPDATLATLKIQPSEPRDSAVYFCASGLASGMSSYNEQFFGPGTRLTVL.

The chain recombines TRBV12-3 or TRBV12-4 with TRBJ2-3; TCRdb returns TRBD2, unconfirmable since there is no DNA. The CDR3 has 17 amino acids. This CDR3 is CASSFVPRDSLTDTQYF.

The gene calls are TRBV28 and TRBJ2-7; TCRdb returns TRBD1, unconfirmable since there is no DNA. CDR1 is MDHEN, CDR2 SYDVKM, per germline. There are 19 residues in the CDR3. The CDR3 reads CAISQFRLGAGESSYEQYF.

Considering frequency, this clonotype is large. The CDR3 here is CASSIVHGELFF. This chain uses TRBV19 with TRBJ2-2. CDR1 and CDR2 from the germline V gene are LNHDA and SQIVND (reference sequence). This CDR3 contains 12 residues.

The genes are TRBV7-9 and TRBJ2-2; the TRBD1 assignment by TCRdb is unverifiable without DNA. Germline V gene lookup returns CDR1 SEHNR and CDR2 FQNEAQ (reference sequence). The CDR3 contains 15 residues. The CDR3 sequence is CASSLASRESGELFF.

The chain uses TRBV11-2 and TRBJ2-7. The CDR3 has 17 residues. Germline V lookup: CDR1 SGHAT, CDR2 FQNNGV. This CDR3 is CASSLDGFAGDPYEQYF.

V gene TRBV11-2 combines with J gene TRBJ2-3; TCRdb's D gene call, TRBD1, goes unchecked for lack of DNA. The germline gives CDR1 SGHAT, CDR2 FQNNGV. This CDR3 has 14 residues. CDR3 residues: CASSSRISTDTQYF.

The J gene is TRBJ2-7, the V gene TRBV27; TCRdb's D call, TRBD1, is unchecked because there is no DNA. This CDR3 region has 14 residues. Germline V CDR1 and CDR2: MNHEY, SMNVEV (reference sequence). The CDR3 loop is CASRLRRDWDEQYF.

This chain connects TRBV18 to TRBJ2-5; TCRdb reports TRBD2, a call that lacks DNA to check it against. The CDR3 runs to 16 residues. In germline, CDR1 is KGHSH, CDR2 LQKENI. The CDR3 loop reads CASSHTSGPFEETQYF.

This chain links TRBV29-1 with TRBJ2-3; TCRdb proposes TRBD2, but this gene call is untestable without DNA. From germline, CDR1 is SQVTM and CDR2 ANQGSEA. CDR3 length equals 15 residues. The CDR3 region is CSGVLGLAGTDTQYF.

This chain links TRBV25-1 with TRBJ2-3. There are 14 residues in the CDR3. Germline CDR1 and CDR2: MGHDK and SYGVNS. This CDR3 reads CASSAVKSTDTQYF.

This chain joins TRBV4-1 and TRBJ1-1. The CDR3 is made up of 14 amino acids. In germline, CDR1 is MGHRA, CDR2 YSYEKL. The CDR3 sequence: CASSQELGTAEAFF.

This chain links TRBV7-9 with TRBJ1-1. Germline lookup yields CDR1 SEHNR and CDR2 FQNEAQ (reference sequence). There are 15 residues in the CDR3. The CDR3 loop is CASSSPRGLNTEAFF. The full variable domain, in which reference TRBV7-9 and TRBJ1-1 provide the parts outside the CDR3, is DTGVSQNPRHKITKRGQNVTFRCDPISEHNRLYWYRQTLGQGPEFLTYFQNEAQLEKSRLLSDRFSAERPKGSFSTLEIQRTEQGDSAMYLCASSSPRGLNTEAFFGQGTRLTVV.

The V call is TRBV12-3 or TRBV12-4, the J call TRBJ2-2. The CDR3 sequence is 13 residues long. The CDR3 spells CASSSRPTGELFF.

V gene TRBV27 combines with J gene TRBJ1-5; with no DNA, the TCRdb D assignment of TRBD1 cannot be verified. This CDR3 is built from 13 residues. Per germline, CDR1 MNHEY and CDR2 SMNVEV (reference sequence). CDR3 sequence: CASSGGGGQPQHF.

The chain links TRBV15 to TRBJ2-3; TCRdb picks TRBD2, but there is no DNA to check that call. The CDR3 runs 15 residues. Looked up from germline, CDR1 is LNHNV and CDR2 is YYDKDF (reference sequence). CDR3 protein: CATSRERELPDTQYF.

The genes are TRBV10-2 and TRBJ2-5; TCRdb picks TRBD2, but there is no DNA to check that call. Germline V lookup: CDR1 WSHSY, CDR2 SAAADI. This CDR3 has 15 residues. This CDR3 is CASSELGTSRETQYF.

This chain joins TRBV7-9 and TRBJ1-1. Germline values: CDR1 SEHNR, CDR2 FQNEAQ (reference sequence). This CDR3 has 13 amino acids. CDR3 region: CASSLALSSEAFF.